Listed here are 8 T cell receptor beta chains from one sample, sequenced in a study of regulatory T cells in long-lasting Graves disease (dated by TCRdb to the early 2020s). Library construction relied on multiplex PCR. Sequencing used an Illumina HiSeq 4000. CDR3 regions were amplified by Arm-PCR with iRepertoire HTBI primers to construct TCR beta libraries. The raw public reads went through TCRdb reprocessing: fastp at Q25, MiXCR clone calling, in-frame beta chains kept. Merged by CDR3 protein, the rows form single entries marked with the most common genes and DNA. The sample includes around 230,000 distinct CDR3 sequences, with approximately 20% observed a single time. Of the sample, 22% falls within the top ten clones. Taken with the paper, the label for time point translates to: newly diagnosed GD, antithyroid drugs for less than 3 months. RNA was extracted from PBMCs in TRIzol for both TCR sequencing and RNA sequencing.

Source: peripheral blood mononuclear cells (PBMCs), taken at new diagnosis, from a patient treated with antithyroid drugs. The receptors derive from a female donor with Graves disease.

This clonotype has ten or more counts. The rearrangement uses TRBV5-5 and TRBJ1-5; D unclear. Germline assignment: CDR1 SGHKS and CDR2 YYEKEE (reference sequence). This CDR3 has 15 residues. Trimming removed 4 bases at V and 3 bases at J, with 14 bases between. DNA for the CDR3: TGTGCCAGCAGCCGACGGTTGAGGGACAATCAGCCCCAGCATTTT. This sequence encodes CASSRRLRDNQPQHF.

This clonotype was observed a handful of times. CDR3 sequence reads: CASSSKRRGNTEAFF. Written as DNA, the CDR3 is TGTGCCAGCAGTTCTAAACGGCGGGGGAACACTGAAGCTTTCTTT. The chain is built from TRBV5-8 and TRBJ1-1, with D unclear. Germline V gives CDR1 SGHTS, CDR2 YDEGEE. Trimming took off 5 bases at V and 1 base at J, with 15 bases between the two ends. The CDR3 runs 15 residues.

Ten or more counts support this clonotype. The V and J genes are TRBV7-8 and TRBJ2-7; 7 bases align to TRBD1. This CDR3 contains 15 residues. Germline loops: CDR1 SGHVS, CDR2 FQNEAQ. V shed 8 bases and J 0 bases; nucleotides not matched to a gene: 10. For the CDR3, the DNA is TGTGCCAGCTCCATTTCGGGACAGAACTCCTACGAGCAGTACTTC. This sequence encodes CASSISGQNSYEQYF. Drawing the rest from reference TRBV7-8 and TRBJ2-7, the complete variable domain is GAGVSQSPRYKVAKRGQDVALRCDPISGHVSLFWYQQALGQGPEFLTYFQNEAQLDKSGLPSDRFFAERPEGSVSTLKIQRTQQEDSAVYLCASSISGQNSYEQYFGPGTRLTVT.

This clonotype was counted ten times or more. J is TRBJ2-3 and V is TRBV18; 7 bases fit TRBD2. Germline assignment: CDR1 KGHSH and CDR2 LQKENI. The CDR3 consists of 15 residues. V lost 6 bases to trimming and J lost 2 bases; unmatched junction nucleotides: 8. CDR3 loop: CASSSSSGTTDTQYF. The DNA of the CDR3 is TGTGCCAGCTCGTCTTCTAGCGGAACCACAGATACGCAGTATTTT.

This clonotype was detected many times. The chain joins TRBV11-2 to TRBJ1-1; tentative D call: TRBD1 (6 bases). The ends were cut back, 0 bases at V and 10 bases at J, with 12 bases in the middle. There are 13 residues in the CDR3. Germline-derived CDR1 and CDR2 are SGHAT and FQNNGV. The CDR3 nucleotides read TGTGCCAGCAGCTTAGACGGGGGCGTCGGAGCTTTCTTT. The encoded protein is CASSLDGGVGAFF.

This clonotype was seen ten or more times. V usage is TRBV3-1 and J usage is TRBJ1-4; no definite D call. CDR1 is LGHDT and CDR2 is YNNKEL in the germline V gene (reference sequence). The CDR3 consists of 14 residues. Trimming stripped 0 bases from V and 5 bases from J, with 7 bases between. The CDR3 region has the DNA TGTGCCAGCAGCCAAGACGGAGGGAATGAAAAACTGTTTTTT. This translates into CASSQDGGNEKLFF.

This clonotype was found many times. This chain joins TRBV24-1 and TRBJ2-3; the D gene could be TRBD1 or TRBD2 (5 bases each). CDR3 size: 15 residues. CDR1 and CDR2 (germline): KGHDR, SFDVKD. Trimming took 3 bases from V and 4 from J, leaving 13 bases between them. CDR3 in amino acids: CATSDVLQGPDTQYF. CDR3 nucleotides: TGTGCCACCAGTGATGTACTGCAGGGACCAGATACGCAGTATTTT.

This clonotype was seen a few times. A read error may be the cause here, since a much bigger clone is one base away. The rearrangement joins TRBV7-8 to TRBJ2-7; TRBD1 matches 10 bases. Germline values: CDR1 SGHVS, CDR2 FQNEAQ. The CDR3 sequence is 14 residues long. V was clipped by 2 bases and J by 6 bases; unmatched bases: 4. The DNA for the CDR3 is TGTGCCAGCAGCTTACCGGGACAGGGGCCCGAGCAGTACTTC. Protein sequence: CASSLPGQGPEQYF. Complete variable domain (other parts from reference TRBV7-8 and TRBJ2-7): GAGVSQSPRYKVAKRGQDVALRCDPISGHVSLFWYQQALGQGPEFLTYFQNEAQLDKSGLPSDRFFAERPEGSVSTLKIQRTQQEDSAVYLCASSLPGQGPEQYFGPGTRLTVT.